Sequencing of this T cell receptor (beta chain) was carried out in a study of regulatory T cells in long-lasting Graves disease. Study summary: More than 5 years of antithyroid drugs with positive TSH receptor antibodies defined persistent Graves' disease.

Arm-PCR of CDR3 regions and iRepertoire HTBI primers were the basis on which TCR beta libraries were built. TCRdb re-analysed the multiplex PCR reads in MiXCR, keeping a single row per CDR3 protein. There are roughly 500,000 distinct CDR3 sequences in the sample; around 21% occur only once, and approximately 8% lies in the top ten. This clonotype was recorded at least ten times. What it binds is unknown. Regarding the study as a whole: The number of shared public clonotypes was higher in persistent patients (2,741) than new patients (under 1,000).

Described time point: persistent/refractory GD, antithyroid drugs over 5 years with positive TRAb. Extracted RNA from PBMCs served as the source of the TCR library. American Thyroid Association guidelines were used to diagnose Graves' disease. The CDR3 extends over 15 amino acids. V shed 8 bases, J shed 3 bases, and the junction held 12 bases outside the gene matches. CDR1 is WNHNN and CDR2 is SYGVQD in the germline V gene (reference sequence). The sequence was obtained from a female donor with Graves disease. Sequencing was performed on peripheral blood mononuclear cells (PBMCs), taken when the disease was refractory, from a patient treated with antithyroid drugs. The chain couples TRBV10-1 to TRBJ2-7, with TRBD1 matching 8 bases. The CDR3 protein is CASPGGQGRDYEQYF. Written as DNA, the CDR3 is TGCGCCAGCCCAGGCGGACAGGGAAGGGACTACGAGCAGTACTTC.